Listed below are T cell receptor beta chains from one sample, sequenced in a study of TIL therapy for anti-PD-1-resistant metastatic lung cancer. Here immunoSEQ multiplex PCR was the method, and the copy in TCRdb shows in-frame clones only, minus some. The repertoire holds approximately 97,000 clones, with approximately 65% as singletons. The material was tumor tissue, obtained at baseline. The source of these receptors is a person aged 25 to 80 with non-small cell lung cancer. Each CDR3 is given with its conserved first and last residue. Each record gives: J gene, D gene, V gene, clone size, CDR3 DNA, CDR3 protein. D genes are given only for firm matches. Size is stated for part of the rows, as once, few or many counts, or as a class when the clone is expanded.

>TRBJ1-2|NA|TRBV9|NA
TGTGCCAGCAGCATAGGACAGTCCTCCTATGGCTACACCTTC
CASSIGQSSYGYTF
>TRBJ1-5|NA|TRBV27|few
TGTGCCAGCAGTCGGCAGGGCCAGCCCCAGCATTTT
CASSRQGQPQHF
>TRBJ2-2|NA|TRBV7-3|NA
TGTGCCAGCAGCTATCGGAGTAGCGAGGCCGGGGAGCTGTTTTTT
CASSYRSSEAGELFF
>TRBJ1-1|NA|TRBV5-1|few
TGCGCCAGCAGCTTGGTGGGGGTGGACACTGAAGCTTTCTTT
CASSLVGVDTEAFF
>TRBJ2-5|TRBD2|TRBV5-4|NA
TGTGCCAGCAGCTTGGCCGGGAGGAGCCAAGAGACCCAGTACTTC
CASSLAGRSQETQYF
>TRBJ1-5|NA|TRBV6-1|NA
TGTGCCAGCAGTGAATCAGGGGTCAATCAGCCCCAGCATTTT
CASSESGVNQPQHF
>TRBJ2-5|TRBD2|TRBV30|NA
TGTGCCGGGGGACTAACTTTGCAGACCCAGTACTTC
CAGGLTLQTQYF
>TRBJ2-7|TRBD2|TRBV6-2/TRBV6-3|NA
TGTGCCAGCAGTTATCCAGAGCGGGGAGTCTACGAGCAGTACTTC
CASSYPERGVYEQYF
>TRBJ2-3|TRBD2|TRBV9|NA
TGTGCCAGCAGCCATTCCACTAGCGGGCGGACAGATACGCAGTATTTT
CASSHSTSGRTDTQYF
>TRBJ2-7|NA|TRBV3-1/TRBV3-2|NA
TGTGCCAGCAGCCAAGATCTTACGTCCTACGAGCAGTACTTC
CASSQDLTSYEQYF
>TRBJ1-1|NA|TRBV5-6|NA
TGTGCCAGCAGCCCTCTCGCAGGGAGCACTGAAGCTTTCTTT
CASSPLAGSTEAFF
>TRBJ1-3|TRBD1|TRBV5-1|once
TGCGCCAGCAGCTTGCAGGGACAGGGTGTTCTATCCGGAAACACCATATATTTT
CASSLQGQGVLSGNTIYF
>TRBJ1-1|NA|TRBV5-6|NA
TGTGCCAGCAGCTCGGGGGTGAACACTGAAGCTTTCTTT
CASSSGVNTEAFF
>TRBJ1-2|NA|TRBV6-1|NA
TGTGCCAGCAGTGAACTAGTGTGGCAGCAGTCGATTTATGGCTACACCTTC
CASSELVWQQSIYGYTF
>TRBJ2-5|NA|TRBV6-5|NA
TGTGCCAGCAGTCCGAGCCAAGAGACCCAGTACTTC
CASSPSQETQYF
>TRBJ2-1|NA|TRBV9|few
TGTGCCAGCAGCTCGGGACTTCCAAATGAGCAGTTCTTC
CASSSGLPNEQFF
>TRBJ2-3|TRBD1|TRBV3-1/TRBV3-2|NA
TGTGCCAGCAGCCTCACAGGGGGCGGTCCAGATACGCAGTATTTT
CASSLTGGGPDTQYF
>TRBJ2-5|NA|TRBV7-8|many
TGTGCCAGCAGCCCCAGCGGGTGGGGAGAGACCCAGTACTTC
CASSPSGWGETQYF
>TRBJ1-1|TRBD1|TRBV6-2/TRBV6-3|NA
TGTGCCAGCAGTCAGGACAGGCCTCCTCGCAACACTGAAGCTTTCTTT
CASSQDRPPRNTEAFF
>TRBJ2-1|NA|TRBV21-1|once
TGTGCCAGCAGCGACTCCGGGGGCCTTTATTTTAGTGAGCAGTTCTTC
CASSDSGGLYFSEQFF
>TRBJ2-7|TRBD2|TRBV19|few
TGTGCCAGTAGTACGCCGGGACTAGCGGGAGGTAGCTCCTACGAGCAGTACTTC
CASSTPGLAGGSSYEQYF
>TRBJ2-1|TRBD2|TRBV5-8|NA
TGTGCCAGCACCGGAGGGACTACCTCCTACAATGAGCAGTTCTTC
CASTGGTTSYNEQFF
>TRBJ1-2|NA|TRBV6-1|NA
TGTGCCAGCAGTGACGAAAGGGCAGGGGTGGTTGGCTACACCTTC
CASSDERAGVVGYTF
>TRBJ2-3|NA|TRBV5-8|few
TGTGCCAGCAGCTGGAGGGGGAGAGGCACAGATACGCAGTATTTT
CASSWRGRGTDTQYF
>TRBJ2-7|NA|TRBV12-3/TRBV12-4|NA
TGTGCCAGCAGTCTGACTTTATACGAGCAGTACTTC
CASSLTLYEQYF
>TRBJ1-1|TRBD1|TRBV6-6|NA
TGTGCCAGCAGTTTCAAGATTGGACAGGGAAAGAATGAAGCTTTCTTT
CASSFKIGQGKNEAFF
>TRBJ2-7|TRBD1|TRBV7-2|NA
TGTGCCAGCAGCTCGGCGACAGGGAACGAGCAGTACTTC
CASSSATGNEQYF
>TRBJ1-5|NA|TRBV5-8|few
TGTGCCAGCAGCTTCAAACAGGGTGCTAGCAATCAGCCCCAGCATTTT
CASSFKQGASNQPQHF
>TRBJ2-5|NA|TRBV7-8|NA
TGTGCCAGCAGCTACGGGGCCTCCCCAGAGACCCAGTACTTC
CASSYGASPETQYF
>TRBJ1-2|NA|TRBV14|NA
TGTGCCAGCAGCCAACAGGAATCTCAATATGGCTACACCTTC
CASSQQESQYGYTF
>TRBJ1-4|NA|TRBV27|NA
TGTGCCAGCAGTCCATCGACACCACCGCTCGAAAAACTGTTTTTT
CASSPSTPPLEKLFF
>TRBJ2-1|TRBD2|TRBV11-2|NA
TGTGCCAGCAGCTTATCCCGTCTAGCGGGGTCTAGTGAGCAGTTCTTC
CASSLSRLAGSSEQFF
>TRBJ2-3|NA|TRBV7-9|few
TGTGCCAGCAGCTTAGACGGGACCTCTTGGGGAGATACGCAGTATTTT
CASSLDGTSWGDTQYF
>TRBJ2-1|TRBD2|TRBV3-1/TRBV3-2|NA
TGTGCCAGCAGCCTGGGGGCTAGCGGGGTAAATGAGCAGTTCTTC
CASSLGASGVNEQFF
>TRBJ2-3|NA|TRBV5-1|NA
TGCGCCAGCAGGCAACAGGGCCGACTAAGGGGCACAGATACGCAGTATTTT
CASRQQGRLRGTDTQYF
>TRBJ1-1|TRBD1|TRBV9|once
TGTGCCAGCAGCGCAGGGGGGAGCACTGAAGCTTTCTTT
CASSAGGSTEAFF
>TRBJ2-3|NA|TRBV7-3|NA
TGTGCCAGCGGAGCAGGGGCCACAGATACGCAGTATTTT
CASGAGATDTQYF
>TRBJ2-1|TRBD2|TRBV3-1/TRBV3-2|NA
TGTGCCAGCAGCCAAGACGTGACTAGCGGGGGTCATGAGCAGTTCTTC
CASSQDVTSGGHEQFF
>TRBJ2-3|NA|TRBV10-1|NA
TGCGCCAGTGGGGATAGCACAGATACGCAGTATTTT
CASGDSTDTQYF
>TRBJ2-5|NA|TRBV2|NA
TGTGCCAGCAGTTTGCAGGGACAAGAGACCCAGTACTTC
CASSLQGQETQYF
>TRBJ1-2|TRBD1|TRBV9|once
TGTGCCAGCATGCGACAGGGGGCTGGCTACACCTTC
CASMRQGAGYTF
>TRBJ2-3|NA|TRBV9|NA
TGTGCCAGCAGCGTAGATAGCTGGAGCACAGATACGCAGTATTTT
CASSVDSWSTDTQYF
>TRBJ1-2|NA|TRBV9|once
TGTGCCAGCAGCCTCCACCGGGACACCTATGGCTACACCTTC
CASSLHRDTYGYTF
>TRBJ1-5|NA|TRBV11-3|once
TGTGCAAGTCTACCGGGGGAGGCCAATCAGCCCCAGCATTTT
CASLPGEANQPQHF
>TRBJ1-6|TRBD1|TRBV4-2|NA
TGTGCCAGCAGCCAGGACTCGAGACAGGGGGTGTATAATTCACCCCTCCACTTT
CASSQDSRQGVYNSPLHF
>TRBJ2-2|TRBD2|TRBV7-2|NA
TGTGCCAGCAGGGGAGGGGCGGGGACCGGGGAGCTGTTTTTT
CASRGGAGTGELFF
>TRBJ1-1|NA|TRBV2|NA
TGTGCCAGCAGCCGGGAGGGGGTGAACACTGAAGCTTTCTTT
CASSREGVNTEAFF
>TRBJ2-2|TRBD1|TRBV28|NA
TGTGCCAGCAGTTTATACCGGGACAGGAAGAACACCGGGGAGCTGTTTTTT
CASSLYRDRKNTGELFF
>TRBJ2-1|TRBD2|TRBV28|few
TGTGCCAGCAGTTTCCTCGGGGGGTTCACCTACAATGAGCAGTTCTTC
CASSFLGGFTYNEQFF
>TRBJ2-1|NA|TRBV3-1/TRBV3-2|NA
TGTGCCAGCAGCCAAGCCCCCCCTACTAGTTTTGGTTACAATGAGCAGTTCTTC
CASSQAPPTSFGYNEQFF
>TRBJ1-5|NA|TRBV4-3|NA
TGCGCCAGCAGCCAGGGCTTTACAGATCAGCCCCAGCATTTT
CASSQGFTDQPQHF
>TRBJ2-5|NA|TRBV10-1|once
TGCGCCACCAGCGCGAGCGGCCAAGAGACCCAGTACTTC
CATSASGQETQYF
>TRBJ1-5|TRBD1|TRBV7-8|NA
TGTGCCAGCAGCTTAGACGGGACAGGGAGTGTACGCAATCAGCCCCAGCATTTT
CASSLDGTGSVRNQPQHF
>TRBJ1-5|NA|TRBV18|NA
TGTGCCAGCTCAAACGGTCGGGGGGTCGGTCAGCCCCAGCATTTT
CASSNGRGVGQPQHF
>TRBJ2-1|NA|TRBV6-5|NA
TGTGCCAGCAGAAAAGCGGACAGCTCCTACAATGAGCAGTTCTTC
CASRKADSSYNEQFF